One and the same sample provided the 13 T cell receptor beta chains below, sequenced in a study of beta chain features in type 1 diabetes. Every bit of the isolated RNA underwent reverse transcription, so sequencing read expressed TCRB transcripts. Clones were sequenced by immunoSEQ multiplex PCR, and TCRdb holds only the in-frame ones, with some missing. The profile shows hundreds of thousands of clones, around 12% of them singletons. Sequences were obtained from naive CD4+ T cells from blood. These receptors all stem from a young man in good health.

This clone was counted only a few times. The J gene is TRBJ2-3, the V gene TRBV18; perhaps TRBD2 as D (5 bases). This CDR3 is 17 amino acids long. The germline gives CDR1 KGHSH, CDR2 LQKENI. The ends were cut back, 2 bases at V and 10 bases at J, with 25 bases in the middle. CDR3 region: CASSPERIGLPSRAQYF. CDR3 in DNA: TGTGCCAGCTCACCAGAGAGGATAGGACTCCCTTCCCGGGCGCAGTATTTT. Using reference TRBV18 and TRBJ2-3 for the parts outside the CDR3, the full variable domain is NAGVMQNPRHLVRRRGQEARLRCSPMKGHSHVYWYRQLPEEGLKFMVYLQKENIIDESGMPKERFSAEFPKEGPSILRIQQVVRGDSAAYFCASSPERIGLPSRAQYFGPGTRLTVL.

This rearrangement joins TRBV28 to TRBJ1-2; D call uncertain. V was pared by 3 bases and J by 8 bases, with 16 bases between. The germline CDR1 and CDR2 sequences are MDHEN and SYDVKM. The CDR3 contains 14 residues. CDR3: CASSFFRNVGGYTF. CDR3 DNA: TGTGCCAGCAGTTTTTTCAGGAACGTCGGCGGCTACACCTTC.

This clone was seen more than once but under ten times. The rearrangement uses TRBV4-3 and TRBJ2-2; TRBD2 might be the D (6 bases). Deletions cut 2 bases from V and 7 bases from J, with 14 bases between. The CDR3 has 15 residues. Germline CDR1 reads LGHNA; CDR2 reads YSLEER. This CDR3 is CASSQQQRASGELFF. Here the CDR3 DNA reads TGCGCCAGCAGCCAACAACAGCGGGCAAGCGGGGAGCTGTTTTTT.

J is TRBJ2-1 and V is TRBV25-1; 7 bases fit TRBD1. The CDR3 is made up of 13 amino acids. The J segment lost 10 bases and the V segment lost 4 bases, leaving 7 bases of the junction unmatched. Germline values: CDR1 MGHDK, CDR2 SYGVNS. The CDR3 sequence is CASSGQGPGEQFF. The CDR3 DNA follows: TGTGCCAGCAGTGGACAGGGCCCGGGGGAGCAGTTCTTC.

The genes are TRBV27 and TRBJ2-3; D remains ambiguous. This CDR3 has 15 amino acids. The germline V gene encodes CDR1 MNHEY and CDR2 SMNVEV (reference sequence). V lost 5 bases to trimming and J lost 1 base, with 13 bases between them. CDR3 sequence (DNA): TGTGCCAGCAGTCCAACTTTGGTCCGCACAGATACGCAGTATTTT. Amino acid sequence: CASSPTLVRTDTQYF.

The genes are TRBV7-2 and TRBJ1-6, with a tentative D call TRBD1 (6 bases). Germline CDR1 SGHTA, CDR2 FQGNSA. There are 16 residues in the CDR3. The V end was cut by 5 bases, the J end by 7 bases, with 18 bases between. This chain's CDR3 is CASSPPGTGRNSPLHF. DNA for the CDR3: TGTGCCAGCAGCCCCCCGGGAACAGGGCGAAATTCACCCCTCCACTTT.

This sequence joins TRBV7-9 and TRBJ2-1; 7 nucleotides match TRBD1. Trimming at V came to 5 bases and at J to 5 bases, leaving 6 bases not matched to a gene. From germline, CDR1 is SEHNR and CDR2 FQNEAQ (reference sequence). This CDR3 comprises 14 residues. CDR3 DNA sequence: TGTGCCAGCAGCCGACAGGGATGGAACAATGAGCAGTTCTTC. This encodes CASSRQGWNNEQFF.

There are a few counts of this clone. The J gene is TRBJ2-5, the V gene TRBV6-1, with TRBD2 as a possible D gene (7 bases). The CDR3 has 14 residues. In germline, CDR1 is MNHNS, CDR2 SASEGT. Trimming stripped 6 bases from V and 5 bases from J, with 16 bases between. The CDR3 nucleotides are TGTGCCAGCAGCCCGATGGGGGGGCAGGAGACCCAGTACTTC. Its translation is CASSPMGGQETQYF.

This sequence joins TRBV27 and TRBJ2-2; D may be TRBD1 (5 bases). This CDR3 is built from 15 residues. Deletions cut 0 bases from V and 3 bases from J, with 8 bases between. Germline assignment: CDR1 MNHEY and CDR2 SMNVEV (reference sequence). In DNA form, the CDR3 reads TGTGCCAGCAGTTTATCGACAGCTTACACCGGGGAGCTGTTTTTT. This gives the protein CASSLSTAYTGELFF.

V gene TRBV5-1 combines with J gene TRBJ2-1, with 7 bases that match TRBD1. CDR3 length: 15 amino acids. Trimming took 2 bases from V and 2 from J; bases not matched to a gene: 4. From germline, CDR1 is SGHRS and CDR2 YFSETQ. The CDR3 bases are TGCGCCAGCAGCTTCGACAGGGTTCCCTACAATGAGCAGTTCTTC. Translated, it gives CASSFDRVPYNEQFF.

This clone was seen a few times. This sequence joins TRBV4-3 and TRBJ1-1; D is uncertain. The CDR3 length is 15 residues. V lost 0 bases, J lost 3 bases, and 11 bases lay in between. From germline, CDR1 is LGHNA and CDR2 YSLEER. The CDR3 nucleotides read TGCGCCAGCAGCCAAGATCAGTGGAGATACACTGAAGCTTTCTTT. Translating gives CASSQDQWRYTEAFF.

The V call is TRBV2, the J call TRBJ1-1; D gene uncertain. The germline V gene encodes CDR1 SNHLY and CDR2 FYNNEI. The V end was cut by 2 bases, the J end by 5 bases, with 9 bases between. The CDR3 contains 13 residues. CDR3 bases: TGTGCCAGCAGTGAACTGGGCGAGACTGAAGCTTTCTTT. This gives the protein CASSELGETEAFF.

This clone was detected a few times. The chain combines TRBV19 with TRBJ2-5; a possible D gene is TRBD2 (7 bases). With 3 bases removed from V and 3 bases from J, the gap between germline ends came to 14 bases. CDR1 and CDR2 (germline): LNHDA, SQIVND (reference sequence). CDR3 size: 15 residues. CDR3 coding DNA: TGTGCCAGTAGTATCGGGGGGCGCTTGGAAGAGACCCAGTACTTC. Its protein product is CASSIGGRLEETQYF.